Each of the 8 T cell receptor beta chains below was sequenced from the same sample in a study of cytomegalovirus exposure and HLA in healthy donors. In the PCR, 60 Vbeta and 13 Jbeta primers were used. Assay used: immunoSEQ multiplex PCR; TCRdb lists only in-frame clones, some missing. Of around 150,000 clones listed, approximately 80% were seen once; the top ten hold around 6.6%. Sequencing was carried out using PBMCs. These receptors were collected from a male donor in good health and CMV-seropositive.

The chain couples TRBV19 to TRBJ2-2; TRBD1 matches at 8 bases. V lost 4 bases, J lost 8 bases, and 6 bases stayed unmatched. This CDR3 comprises 14 residues. In germline, CDR1 is LNHDA, CDR2 SQIVND (reference sequence). The CDR3 sequence is CASSNGTGGGELFF. CDR3 nucleotide sequence: TGTGCCAGTAGTAACGGGACAGGAGGGGGGGAGCTGTTTTTT.

This chain uses TRBV19 with TRBJ2-2; no clear D. Germline V gene lookup returns CDR1 LNHDA and CDR2 SQIVND (reference sequence). CDR3 length equals 13 residues. The V end lost 10 bases, the J end lost 2 bases, and 11 bases lay between the germline ends. The CDR3 reads CATLTINTGELFF. In DNA, the CDR3 is TGTGCCACCTTGACAATAAACACCGGGGAGCTGTTTTTT.

This clone was recorded a few times. The CDR3 DNA reads TGTGCCAGCAGCTTGAGAGGCAGCTCCTACAATGAGCAGTTCTTC. Translated: CASSLRGSSYNEQFF. The chain is built from TRBV5-8 and TRBJ2-1; no definite D call. With 1 base removed from V and 0 bases from J, the gap between germline ends came to 8 bases. Germline V gene lookup returns CDR1 SGHTS and CDR2 YDEGEE. This CDR3 spans 15 amino acids.

Of note for this clone: Because it lacks the conserved phenylalanine or tryptophan at the end, this CDR3 is likely a read error. The rearrangement uses TRBV28 and TRBJ2-7, with D maybe TRBD2 (6 bases). V shed 1 base and J shed 2 bases, with 9 bases lying between them. Germline V gene sequence: CDR1 MDHEN, CDR2 SYDVKM. There are 14 residues in the CDR3. The CDR3 DNA follows: TGTGCCAGCAGTTTATTGGCGGGGCCCTACGAGCAGTACCTC. Translated, it gives CASSLLAGPYEQYL.

The rearrangement joins TRBV5-1 to TRBJ1-1; D remains unclear. This CDR3 has 16 amino acids. V lost 2 bases to trimming and J lost 0 bases, with 14 bases between them. The V gene's germline CDR1 is SGHRS and CDR2 YFSETQ. The CDR3 spells CASSFFGGRMNTEAFF. CDR3 DNA sequence: TGCGCCAGCAGCTTTTTCGGCGGGAGGATGAACACTGAAGCTTTCTTT.

The rearrangement joins TRBV19 to TRBJ2-3, with TRBD1 matching over 8 bases. The V gene end was trimmed by 6 bases and the J gene end by 2 bases; junction bases not matched to a gene: 10. The CDR3 covers 16 residues. Germline V lookup: CDR1 LNHDA, CDR2 SQIVND (reference sequence). CDR3: CASRDRRTGYTDTQYF. The CDR3 bases are TGTGCCAGTAGGGATAGGCGGACAGGGTACACAGATACGCAGTATTTT.

V gene TRBV30 combines with J gene TRBJ1-3; a possible D gene is TRBD1 (6 bases). Germline-derived CDR1 and CDR2 are GTSNPN and SVGIG (reference sequence). This CDR3 contains 14 residues. The V end was cut by 4 bases, the J end by 4 bases, with 14 bases between. CDR3 sequence reads: CAWTAGAGGNTIYF. Here the CDR3 DNA reads TGTGCCTGGACGGCGGGGGCAGGCGGAAACACCATATATTTT.

J is TRBJ1-1 and V is TRBV7-9; TRBD1 matches 9 bases. From germline, CDR1 is SEHNR and CDR2 FQNEAQ (reference sequence). V lost 3 bases to trimming and J lost 4 bases; unmatched junction nucleotides: 3. The CDR3 extends over 14 amino acids. The CDR3 protein is CASSFGTGFTEAFF. In DNA, the CDR3 is TGTGCCAGCAGCTTTGGGACAGGGTTCACTGAAGCTTTCTTT.